This T cell receptor beta chain is drawn from a study of cytomegalovirus exposure and HLA in healthy donors. Trimming took 4 bases from V and 0 from J, leaving 12 bases between them. The CDR3 length is 15 residues. Per germline, CDR1 MGHDK and CDR2 SYGVNS. Amplification used 60 Vbeta primers and 13 Jbeta primers. The protocol was immunoSEQ multiplex PCR, while the TCRdb copy is restricted to in-frame clones and leaves out a portion. This sample has about 98,000 clones, with under 75% found just once. This sequence joins TRBV25-1 and TRBJ2-5, with D maybe TRBD1 (6 bases). The sample was PBMCs. The sequence derives from a man aged 50-60 years in good health and CMV-seronegative. The CDR3 region is CASSGYRVDQETQYF. The CDR3 nucleotides read TGTGCCAGCAGTGGTTACAGGGTAGACCAAGAGACCCAGTACTTC.